The rows below give T cell receptor beta chains drawn from one sample of a study of quantifying T cell responses using KT2 cells. A single record per CDR3 protein comes from TCRdb applying MiXCR to the UMI-ligation and nested PCR reads. This sample carries about 33,000 distinct CDR3 sequences, 10% of them seen once, and the ten largest clones take about 9.5%. The sequenced sample consisted of PBMCs spiked with cells of the T cell clone KT2. These receptors all come from a human donor. CDR3s include the opening cysteine and the closing phenylalanine or tryptophan. A D gene is named only where the DNA matches it firmly. Size tells how often a clone was seen (once, few, many) or the class of an expanded clone, and some rows leave it out.

>-|few|TRBV10-3|14|TRBJ2-3
CAISAGYSTDTQYF
TGTGCCATCAGTGCGGGTTACTCCACAGATACGCAGTATTTT
>-|many|TRBV3-1|13|TRBJ1-2
CASSDEANYGYTF
TGTGCCAGCTCGGACGAAGCTAACTATGGCTACACCTTC
>-|-|TRBV7-8|13|TRBJ1-6
CASSLLSRSPLHF
TGTGCCAGCAGCTTATTAAGTAGGTCACCCCTCCACTTT
>-|many|TRBV7-9|12|TRBJ1-1
CASGAFSLEAFF
TGTGCCAGCGGCGCCTTTAGTCTTGAAGCTTTCTTT
>TRBD1|many|TRBV12-3/TRBV12-4|13|TRBJ2-7
CASRPTGSGVQYF
TGTGCCAGCAGGCCGACAGGGTCGGGTGTGCAGTACTTC
>TRBD2|-|TRBV7-2|18|TRBJ2-3
CASSSEELAGGSTDTQYF
TGTGCCAGCAGCTCCGAAGAACTAGCGGGAGGGTCCACAGATACGCAGTATTTT
>-|-|TRBV28|14|TRBJ2-1
CASSHPRGRNEQFF
TGTGCCAGCAGCCACCCACGGGGCAGAAATGAGCAGTTCTTC
>TRBD2|-|TRBV3-1|18|TRBJ2-7
CASSQEYGGAGISYEQYF
TGTGCCAGCAGCCAAGAGTATGGGGGAGCGGGGATCTCCTACGAGCAGTACTTC
>-|once|TRBV4-2|14|TRBJ1-4
CASSSEWSDEKLFF
TGTGCCAGCAGTTCCGAGTGGTCGGATGAAAAACTGTTTTTT
>-|-|TRBV27|13|TRBJ1-2
CASSPVHNYGYTF
TGTGCCAGCAGTCCGGTACATAACTATGGCTACACCTTC
>-|few|TRBV2|13|TRBJ1-4
CASRRDTEEKLFF
TGTGCCAGCAGGCGGGACACGGAGGAAAAACTGTTTTTT
>TRBD1|many|TRBV6-6|13|TRBJ1-6
CASKGQGNSPLHF
TGTGCCAGCAAAGGACAGGGGAATTCACCCCTCCACTTT
>-|many|TRBV7-9|13|TRBJ1-1
CASSLGSNTEAFF
TGTGCCAGCAGCTTAGGCTCCAACACTGAAGCTTTCTTT
>TRBD2|few|TRBV7-2|16|TRBJ2-3
CASSLGLAGEADTQYF
TGTGCCAGCAGCCTAGGACTAGCGGGAGAGGCGGATACGCAGTATTTT
>-|many|TRBV21-1|14|TRBJ2-3
CASSNSSATDTQYF
TGTGCCAGCAGCAACTCTTCTGCCACAGATACGCAGTATTTT
>TRBD2|-|TRBV4-3|17|TRBJ2-5
CASSHRLAGARGETQYF
TGCGCCAGCAGCCACAGACTAGCGGGAGCCCGAGGGGAGACCCAGTACTTC
>TRBD1|few|TRBV2|15|TRBJ1-4
CASSERGPSNEKLFF
TGTGCCAGCAGTGAGAGGGGGCCAAGTAATGAAAAACTGTTTTTT
>TRBD1|few|TRBV2|16|TRBJ1-1
CASSLSPTGRNTEAFF
TGTGCCAGCAGTTTAAGTCCGACAGGGCGGAACACTGAAGCTTTCTTT
>-|few|TRBV6-6|14|TRBJ2-1
CASRPGRGYNEQFF
TGTGCCAGCCGTCCCGGCAGGGGATACAATGAGCAGTTCTTC
>-|-|TRBV30|20|TRBJ1-6
CAWSPPPTWAISSYNSPLHF
TGTGCCTGGAGTCCCCCCCCGACGTGGGCCATTAGCTCCTATAATTCACCCCTCCACTTT
>TRBD1|many|TRBV4-1|18|TRBJ2-6
CASSQDLDRGPGANVLTF
TGCGCCAGCAGCCAAGATCTAGACAGGGGGCCTGGGGCCAACGTCCTGACTTTC
>-|few|TRBV5-1|15|TRBJ2-6
CASRNQAPGANVLTF
TGCGCCAGCAGGAATCAGGCTCCTGGGGCCAACGTCCTGACTTTC
>TRBD2|-|TRBV7-3|15|TRBJ2-1
CASSPKAGGFHEQFF
TGTGCCAGCAGCCCGAAAGCGGGAGGGTTCCATGAGCAGTTCTTC
>-|-|TRBV4-2|12|TRBJ2-7
CASSQDSRSQYF
TGTGCCAGCAGCCAAGATTCGCGGAGTCAGTACTTC
>TRBD1|few|TRBV6-2/TRBV6-3|16|TRBJ2-3
CASSTLPGQGTDTQYF
TGTGCCAGCAGTACGCTCCCGGGACAGGGGACCGATACGCAGTATTTT
>TRBD1|many|TRBV27|15|TRBJ1-2
CASSVKRDSLHGYTF
TGTGCCAGCAGTGTGAAACGGGACAGTTTGCATGGCTACACCTTC
>-|-|TRBV3-1|12|TRBJ2-1
CASSQVMHEQFF
TGTGCCAGCAGCCAAGTTATGCATGAGCAGTTCTTC
>TRBD1|many|TRBV5-1|16|TRBJ2-2
CASSPQGVLATGELFF
TGCGCCAGCAGCCCGCAGGGGGTCCTAGCCACCGGGGAGCTGTTTTTT
>-|few|TRBV21-1|15|TRBJ2-7
CASSTRVVGLYEQYF
TGTGCCAGCAGCACAAGGGTAGTCGGTCTCTACGAGCAGTACTTC
>-|-|TRBV24-1|13|TRBJ1-5
CATSAGGGQPQHF
TGTGCCACCAGTGCCGGGGGCGGGCAGCCCCAGCATTTT
>TRBD2|few|TRBV29-1|14|TRBJ2-7
CSVEDQGGAHEQYF
TGCAGCGTTGAAGATCAGGGAGGGGCCCACGAGCAGTACTTC
>TRBD1|-|TRBV9|15|TRBJ2-1
CAGSAPGQGYNEQFF
TGTGCCGGCAGCGCACCGGGACAGGGATACAATGAGCAGTTCTTC
>-|-|TRBV6-2/TRBV6-3|12|TRBJ1-1
CASSYPTPEAFF
TGTGCCAGCAGTTACCCCACCCCTGAAGCTTTCTTT
>TRBD2|-|TRBV6-4|15|TRBJ2-3
CASSRLAGSTDTQYF
TGTGCCAGCAGTAGACTAGCGGGGAGCACAGATACGCAGTATTTT